A selection of T cell receptor beta chains follows, all from one sample in a study of blood T cell repertoires in COVID-19. The assay was immunoSEQ multiplex PCR, and TCRdb's table has in-frame clones only and misses some. This table holds roughly 100,000 clones, about 72% found once. Sequencing input: peripheral blood. The receptors here all came from a man aged 60 to 69 with active or convalescent COVID-19. Each CDR3 is given with its conserved first and last residue. A D gene is named only where the DNA matches it firmly. Clone size is not always given. Where it is, it says once, few, many or a class for expanded clones.

j_call d_call clone_size v_call cdr3_nt cdr3_aa
TRBJ2-7 TRBD1 many TRBV5-6 TGTGCCAGCAGCTTCGGGACAGGGACCTACGAGCAGTACTTC CASSFGTGTYEQYF
TRBJ2-7 TRBD1 NA TRBV28 TGTGCCAGCGTCAAGACAGGGGCCTCCTACGAGCAGTACTTC CASVKTGASYEQYF
TRBJ1-4 NA NA TRBV15 TGTGCCACCAGCGGCGACATCGGCGAAAAACTGTTTTTT CATSGDIGEKLFF
TRBJ2-1 NA NA TRBV19 TGTGCCAGTAGTAAGGGGCTGACCTACCACAATGAGCAGTTCTTC CASSKGLTYHNEQFF
TRBJ1-2 TRBD1 NA TRBV19 TGTGCCAGTAGTATCAGACAGGGGTATGGCTACACCTTC CASSIRQGYGYTF
TRBJ1-1 NA NA TRBV7-9 TGTGCCAGCAGCTTAGGTTTGCTGACACACATGAACACTGAAGCTTTCTTT CASSLGLLTHMNTEAFF
TRBJ1-5 NA NA TRBV6-6 TGTGCCAGCAGAACTGGGGGGGCCAGTCAGCCCCAGCATTTT CASRTGGASQPQHF
TRBJ1-5 TRBD1 NA TRBV6-4 TGTGCCAGCAGTGACCTTGGGACAGAGGATCAGCCCCAGCATTTT CASSDLGTEDQPQHF
TRBJ1-5 TRBD1 NA TRBV7-2 TGTGCCAGCAAGGGGGGGACAGGGGTCAATCAGCCCCAGCATTTT CASKGGTGVNQPQHF
TRBJ2-7 TRBD1 NA TRBV6-5 TGTGCCAGCAGTAGCAAGGGACAGCCCTACGAGCAGTACTTC CASSSKGQPYEQYF
TRBJ2-4 NA NA TRBV5-1 TGCGCCAGCAGCCTAATAGCCAAAAACATTCAGTACTTC CASSLIAKNIQYF
TRBJ1-5 TRBD1 once TRBV7-2 TGTGCCAGCAGCCCCCCGAGGACAGGCAATATAGGCAATCAGCCCCAGCATTTT CASSPPRTGNIGNQPQHF
TRBJ2-3 NA NA TRBV28 TGTGCCAGCAGCCGCGGACATTCCACAGATACGCAGTATTTT CASSRGHSTDTQYF
TRBJ1-6 NA NA TRBV5-3 TGTGCCAGAAGCTTGGGGCAGGGTAATTCACCCCTCCACTTT CARSLGQGNSPLHF
TRBJ1-1 TRBD1 NA TRBV19 TGTGCCAGTAGTGGACGACAGGGGAGGACTGAAGCTTTCTTT CASSGRQGRTEAFF
TRBJ1-4 TRBD1 once TRBV28 TGTGCCAGCAGTACCTCGACAGGGGGAGGAGAAAAACTGTTTTTT CASSTSTGGGEKLFF
TRBJ1-5 TRBD1 many TRBV5-5 TGTGCCAGCAGCTGGGGACAGTTAAATCAGCCCCAGCATTTT CASSWGQLNQPQHF
TRBJ2-7 NA NA TRBV24-1 TGTGCCACCAGTGATACTCGCTCCTACGAGCAGTACTTC CATSDTRSYEQYF
TRBJ1-5 NA NA TRBV7-9 TGTGCCAGCTCCCTAGACGACGGGTTTGTGGAAAAGCCCCAGCATTTT CASSLDDGFVEKPQHF
TRBJ2-2 TRBD2 NA TRBV7-2 TGTGCCAGCAGCTTTAGCGGGAGGGCCGCCGGGGAGCTGTTTTTT CASSFSGRAAGELFF
TRBJ2-5 NA NA TRBV11-2 TGTGCCAGCAGCTTATTCGGCGGGAAGGAAGAGACCCAGTACTTC CASSLFGGKEETQYF
TRBJ2-7 TRBD1 NA TRBV11-3 TGTGCCAGCAGCCCGGGACAGGCTTCCTACGAGCAGTACTTC CASSPGQASYEQYF
TRBJ2-2 TRBD2 NA TRBV7-2 TGTGCCAGCGCCTACCCAGGGAGCGGGAGAACCGGGGAGCTGTTTTTT CASAYPGSGRTGELFF
TRBJ1-6 NA NA TRBV6-5 TGTGCCAGCAGGGTGAGGGTTTCACCCCTCCACTTT CASRVRVSPLHF
TRBJ1-2 TRBD1 few TRBV7-9 TGTGCCAGCAGCTTGGGCGGTCGGCAGGGGGCACGAGGCTACACCTTC CASSLGGRQGARGYTF
TRBJ2-1 NA once TRBV18 TGTGCCAGCTCACCACTATCGAATGAGCAGTTCTTC CASSPLSNEQFF
TRBJ2-3 TRBD2 NA TRBV10-3 TGTGCCATCAGTGAGTCGGCGGGGGGGTCAGATACGCAGTATTTT CAISESAGGSDTQYF
TRBJ2-1 NA NA TRBV6-1 TGTGCCAGCAGTGAAACGCCTAGCTCCTACAATGAGCAGTTCTTC CASSETPSSYNEQFF
TRBJ1-2 TRBD1 NA TRBV29-1 TGCAGCGTTGACGCCGGACAGGGGATTAACTATGGCTACACCTTC CSVDAGQGINYGYTF
TRBJ2-3 TRBD2 NA TRBV19 TGTGCCAGTACCACGGTGGGAGGGACCACAGATACGCAGTATTTT CASTTVGGTTDTQYF
TRBJ2-2 TRBD2 NA TRBV6-6 TGTGCCAGCAGGCAACTAGCGGAATTCACCGGGGAGCTGTTTTTT CASRQLAEFTGELFF
TRBJ2-5 TRBD2 NA TRBV11-3 TGTGCCAGCAGCTTGGGACTAGCGGGAGGGCCCGTTGAGACCCAGTACTTC CASSLGLAGGPVETQYF
TRBJ2-6 NA NA TRBV19 TGTGCCAGTAGTATAGCCAGGCTTTCTGGGGCCAACGTCCTGACTTTC CASSIARLSGANVLTF
TRBJ2-1 TRBD2 NA TRBV7-8 TGTGCCAGCAGCTTACAGGCGGGAGGGGCTGAGCAGTTCTTC CASSLQAGGAEQFF
TRBJ2-7 TRBD2 NA TRBV3-1/TRBV3-2 TGTGCCAGCAGCCAAGATGGAGGGACTAGCGGGAGGACTACCCGGGAGCAGTACTTC CASSQDGGTSGRTTREQYF
TRBJ1-1 NA NA TRBV7-9 TGTGCCAGCACCTTAACAGGTTCCGGCACTGAAGCTTTCTTT CASTLTGSGTEAFF
TRBJ2-7 NA once TRBV12-3/TRBV12-4 TGTGCCAGCAGTTTAAGGAGCTCCTACGAGCAGTACTTC CASSLRSSYEQYF
TRBJ1-2 NA NA TRBV7-9 TGTGCCAGCAGCTTAGCACTAAACTATGGCTACACCTTC CASSLALNYGYTF
TRBJ1-1 NA NA TRBV30 TGTGCCTGGAGGGGCGCGAACACTGAAGCTTTCTTT CAWRGANTEAFF
TRBJ1-2 NA NA TRBV2 TGTGCCAGCAGTGAAGGCAGGCTCTATGGCTACACCTTC CASSEGRLYGYTF
TRBJ2-7 TRBD2 few TRBV7-9 TGTGCCAGCAGCCGAATAGCGGGAGCCAATCCCTACGAGCAGTACTTC CASSRIAGANPYEQYF
TRBJ1-3 TRBD1 NA TRBV25-1 TGTGCCAGCAGTGGACAGGGATCTGGAAACACCATATATTTT CASSGQGSGNTIYF
TRBJ2-1 TRBD2 few TRBV4-3 TGCGCCAGCAGCCAAGTTGGGACTAGCGGGAGAAAGAATGAGCAGTTCTTC CASSQVGTSGRKNEQFF
TRBJ2-1 TRBD2 NA TRBV27 TGTGCCAGCAGTGCAGCTAGCGGGAGGGCCTACAATGAGCAGTTCTTC CASSAASGRAYNEQFF
TRBJ1-1 TRBD1 NA TRBV28 TGTGCCAGCAGTTCTTACAGGGGGTCCAACACTGAAGCTTTCTTT CASSSYRGSNTEAFF
TRBJ2-2 NA once TRBV5-1 TGCGCCAGCAGCTTGGACAGGGCGGGCACCGGGGAGCTGTTTTTT CASSLDRAGTGELFF
TRBJ2-1 TRBD1 few TRBV7-9 TGTGCCAGCAGCTTACAGGGGGCCCCGTACAATGAGCAGTTCTTC CASSLQGAPYNEQFF
TRBJ2-7 TRBD2 NA TRBV29-1 TGCAGCGGGGGACTAGCGGGAGGGGCGGGCGAGCAGTACTTC CSGGLAGGAGEQYF
TRBJ1-2 NA NA TRBV28 TGTGCCGGCAGCCACCCCGAGATGGGGAGAGATGGCTACACCTTC CAGSHPEMGRDGYTF
TRBJ1-4 NA NA TRBV11-2 TGTGCCAGCAGCTCCAAAAAGGCCGGGGAAAGTGAAAAACTGTTTTTT CASSSKKAGESEKLFF
TRBJ2-1 TRBD1 few TRBV6-1 TGTGCCAGCAGTGAAGTGGGGGTAAACAGGGGGCGGCCTAATGAGCAGTTCTTC CASSEVGVNRGRPNEQFF
TRBJ1-2 NA NA TRBV6-4 TGTGCCAGCAGTGCGGGAGCTAACTATGGCTACACCTTC CASSAGANYGYTF
TRBJ2-1 TRBD1 few TRBV18 TGTGCCAGCCGGAAAGGACAGGGTGTCGGGGAGCAGTTCTTC CASRKGQGVGEQFF
TRBJ1-1 NA NA TRBV4-1 TGCGCCAGCACCCTAGGCGGGGGGGGTACTGAAGCTTTCTTT CASTLGGGGTEAFF
TRBJ1-1 TRBD1 NA TRBV7-9 TGTGCCTGCGGGACAGCTTTAGTTGGGGCTTTCTTT CACGTALVGAFF
TRBJ2-1 NA NA TRBV5-1 TGCGCCAGCAGCTTAGGACAGCCTATCTACAATGAGCAGTTCTTC CASSLGQPIYNEQFF
TRBJ1-2 NA NA TRBV6-1 TGTGCCAGCAGTGAAGTGGGCCGGGCAGGGAATTATGGCTACACCTTC CASSEVGRAGNYGYTF
TRBJ1-2 NA NA TRBV28 TGTGCCAGCAGTCCAAACTTTGGGGGGGGAGGCTATGGCTACACCTTC CASSPNFGGGGYGYTF
TRBJ2-2 NA once TRBV6-5 TGTGCCAGCAGTTACTGGGGCGGAGCAGGGGAGCTGTTTTTT CASSYWGGAGELFF